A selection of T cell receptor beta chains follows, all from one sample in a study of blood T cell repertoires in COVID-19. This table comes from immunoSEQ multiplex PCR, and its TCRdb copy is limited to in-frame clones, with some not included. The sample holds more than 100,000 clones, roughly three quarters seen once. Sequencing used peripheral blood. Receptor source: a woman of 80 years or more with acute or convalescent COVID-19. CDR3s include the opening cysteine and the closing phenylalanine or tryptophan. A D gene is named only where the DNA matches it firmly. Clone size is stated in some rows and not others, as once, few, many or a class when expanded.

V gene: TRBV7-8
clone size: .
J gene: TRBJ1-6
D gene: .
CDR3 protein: CASSRGGSVNSPLHF
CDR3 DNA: TGTGCCAGCAGCCGGGGCGGGTCTGTGAATTCACCCCTCCACTTT

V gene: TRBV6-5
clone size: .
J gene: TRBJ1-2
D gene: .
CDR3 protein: CASSPAGIYGYTF
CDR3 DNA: TGTGCCAGCAGTCCGGCGGGGATATATGGCTACACCTTC

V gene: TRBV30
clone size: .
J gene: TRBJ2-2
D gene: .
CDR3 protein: CAWSRVLGELFF
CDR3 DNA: TGTGCCTGGAGTCGGGTACTCGGGGAGCTGTTTTTT

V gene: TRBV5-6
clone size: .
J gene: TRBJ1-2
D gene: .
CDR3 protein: CASSFLMTGSYTF
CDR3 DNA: TGTGCCAGCAGCTTTTTAATGACCGGGAGCTACACCTTC

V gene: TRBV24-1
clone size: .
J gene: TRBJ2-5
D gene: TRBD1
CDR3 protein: CATSHRGGETQYF
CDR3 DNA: TGTGCCACCAGCCACAGGGGCGGGGAGACCCAGTACTTC

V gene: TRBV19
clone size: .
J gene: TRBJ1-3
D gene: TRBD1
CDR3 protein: CASSGDRTGNTIYF
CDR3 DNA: TGTGCCAGTAGTGGGGACAGGACCGGAAACACCATATATTTT

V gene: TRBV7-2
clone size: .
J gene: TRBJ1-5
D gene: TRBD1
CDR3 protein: CASSWTGGNQPQHF
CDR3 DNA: TGTGCCAGCAGCTGGACAGGGGGGAATCAGCCCCAGCATTTT

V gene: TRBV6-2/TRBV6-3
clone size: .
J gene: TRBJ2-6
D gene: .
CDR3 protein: CASSYRGSIRRDVLTF
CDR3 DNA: TGTGCCAGCAGTTACCGGGGGTCAATCCGGCGGGACGTCCTGACTTTC

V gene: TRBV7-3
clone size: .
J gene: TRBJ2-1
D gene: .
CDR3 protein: CASSQGAYNEQFF
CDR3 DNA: TGTGCCAGCAGCCAAGGGGCGTACAATGAGCAGTTCTTC

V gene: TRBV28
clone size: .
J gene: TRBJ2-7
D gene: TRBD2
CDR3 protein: CASRTSGRASYEQYF
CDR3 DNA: TGTGCCAGCAGAACTAGCGGGAGGGCTTCCTACGAGCAGTACTTC

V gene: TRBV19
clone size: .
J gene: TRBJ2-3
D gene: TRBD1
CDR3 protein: CASGQGSTDTQYF
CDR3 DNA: TGTGCCAGTGGACAGGGGAGCACAGATACGCAGTATTTT

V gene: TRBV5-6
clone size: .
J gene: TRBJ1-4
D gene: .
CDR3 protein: CASSPTGQTGEKLFF
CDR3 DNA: TGTGCCAGCAGTCCCACCGGACAAACAGGGGAAAAACTGTTTTTT

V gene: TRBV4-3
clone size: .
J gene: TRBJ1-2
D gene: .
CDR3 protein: CASSQGLPGVGYTF
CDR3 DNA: TGCGCCAGCAGCCAAGGCCTACCGGGGGTCGGCTACACCTTC

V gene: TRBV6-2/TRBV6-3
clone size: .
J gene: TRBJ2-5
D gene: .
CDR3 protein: CASSYSRAIQETQYF
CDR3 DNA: TGTGCCAGCAGTTACTCGAGGGCCATACAAGAGACCCAGTACTTC

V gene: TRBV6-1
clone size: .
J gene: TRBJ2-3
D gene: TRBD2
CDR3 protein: CASSEGLDPDTQYF
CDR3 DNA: TGTGCCAGCAGTGAGGGACTAGACCCAGATACGCAGTATTTT

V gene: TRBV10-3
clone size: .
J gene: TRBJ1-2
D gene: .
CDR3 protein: CAISESAGREGGYTF
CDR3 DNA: TGTGCCATCAGTGAGTCGGCGGGCAGGGAGGGTGGCTACACCTTC

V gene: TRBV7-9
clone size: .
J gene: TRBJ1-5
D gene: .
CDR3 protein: CASQEGGNQPQHF
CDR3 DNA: TGTGCCAGTCAGGAGGGGGGGAATCAGCCCCAGCATTTT

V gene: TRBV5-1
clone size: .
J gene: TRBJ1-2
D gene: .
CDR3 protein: CASSPTASNYGYTF
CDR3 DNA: TGCGCCAGCAGCCCGACAGCTTCTAACTATGGCTACACCTTC

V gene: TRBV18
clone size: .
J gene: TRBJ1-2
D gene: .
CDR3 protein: CASSPVSLGGYTF
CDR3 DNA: TGTGCCAGCTCACCCGTGAGTCTCGGGGGCTACACCTTC

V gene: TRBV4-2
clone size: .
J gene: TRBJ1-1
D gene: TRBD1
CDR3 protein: CASSQDVGTGKTEAFF
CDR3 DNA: TGTGCCAGCAGCCAAGATGTAGGGACAGGTAAAACTGAAGCTTTCTTT

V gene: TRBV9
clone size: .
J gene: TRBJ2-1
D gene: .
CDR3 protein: CASSSVDSLLDEQFF
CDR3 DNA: TGTGCCAGCAGCTCGGTGGACAGTCTCTTGGATGAGCAGTTCTTC

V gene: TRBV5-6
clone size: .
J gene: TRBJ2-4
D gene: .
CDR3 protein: CASSLSQARVGAQYF
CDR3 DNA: TGTGCCAGCAGCTTGTCCCAAGCTAGAGTTGGGGCCCAGTACTTC

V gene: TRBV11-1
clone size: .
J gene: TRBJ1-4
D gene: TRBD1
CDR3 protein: CASSLMGQSNEKLFF
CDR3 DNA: TGTGCCAGCAGCTTGATGGGACAGTCTAATGAAAAACTGTTTTTT

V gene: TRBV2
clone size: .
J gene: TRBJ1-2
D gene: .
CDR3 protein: CASSEDSYGYTF
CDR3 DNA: TGTGCCAGCAGCGAGGACAGCTATGGCTACACCTTC

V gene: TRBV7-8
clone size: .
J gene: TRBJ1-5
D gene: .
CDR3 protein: CASSLTGGGATNQPQHF
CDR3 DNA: TGTGCCAGCAGCTTGACCGGAGGAGGCGCTACCAATCAGCCCCAGCATTTT

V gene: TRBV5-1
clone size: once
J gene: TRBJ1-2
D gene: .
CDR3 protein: CASSPQSTNYGYTF
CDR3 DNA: TGCGCCAGCAGCCCACAGAGCACTAACTATGGCTACACCTTC

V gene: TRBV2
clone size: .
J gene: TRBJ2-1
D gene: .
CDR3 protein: CASSGEVGQFF
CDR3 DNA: TGTGCCAGCAGTGGGGAGGTCGGGCAGTTCTTC

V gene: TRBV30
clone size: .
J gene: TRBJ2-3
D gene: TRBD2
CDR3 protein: CAWSRGLLRATDTQYF
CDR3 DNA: TGTGCCTGGAGCCGGGGACTACTACGGGCCACAGATACGCAGTATTTT

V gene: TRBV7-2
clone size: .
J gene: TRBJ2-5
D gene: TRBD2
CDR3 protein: CASSSPLAGMETQYF
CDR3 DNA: TGTGCCAGCAGCTCCCCTCTAGCGGGGATGGAGACCCAGTACTTC

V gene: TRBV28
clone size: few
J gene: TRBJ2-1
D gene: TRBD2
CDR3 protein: CASISGSRSNEQFF
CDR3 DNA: TGTGCCAGCATAAGCGGGAGTAGAAGCAATGAGCAGTTCTTC

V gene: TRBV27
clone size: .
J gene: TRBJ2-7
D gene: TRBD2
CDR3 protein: CASSRLGTGGGYEQYF
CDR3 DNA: TGTGCCAGCAGCCGCTTAGGGACGGGAGGGGGTTACGAGCAGTACTTC

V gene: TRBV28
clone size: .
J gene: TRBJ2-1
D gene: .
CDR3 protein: CASSLLLRDEQFF
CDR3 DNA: TGTGCCAGCAGTTTGTTACTGAGAGATGAGCAGTTCTTC

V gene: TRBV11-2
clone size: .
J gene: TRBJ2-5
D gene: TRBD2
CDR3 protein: CASSLGIAGGGETQYF
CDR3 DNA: TGTGCCAGCAGCTTAGGAATAGCGGGGGGTGGGGAGACCCAGTACTTC

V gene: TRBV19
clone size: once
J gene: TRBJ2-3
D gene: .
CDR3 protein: CASSIAGQFTDTQYF
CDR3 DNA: TGTGCCAGTAGTATAGCGGGACAATTCACAGATACGCAGTATTTT

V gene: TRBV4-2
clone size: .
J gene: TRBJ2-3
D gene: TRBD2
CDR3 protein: CASSQPTSGGADTQYF
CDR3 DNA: TGTGCCAGCAGCCAACCGACTAGCGGGGGGGCCGATACGCAGTATTTT

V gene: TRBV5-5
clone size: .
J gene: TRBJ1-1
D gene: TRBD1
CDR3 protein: CASSLRTGGAINTEAFF
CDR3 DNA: TGTGCCAGCAGCCTGCGGACAGGGGGCGCGATTAACACTGAAGCTTTCTTT

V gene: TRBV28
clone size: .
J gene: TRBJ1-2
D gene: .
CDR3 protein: CASSFSREDYGYTF
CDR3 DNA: TGTGCCAGCAGTTTTTCCCGGGAGGACTATGGCTACACCTTC

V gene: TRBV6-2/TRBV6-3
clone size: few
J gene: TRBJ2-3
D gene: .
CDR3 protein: CASSPTPDTQYF
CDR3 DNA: TGTGCCAGCAGTCCAACTCCAGATACGCAGTATTTT

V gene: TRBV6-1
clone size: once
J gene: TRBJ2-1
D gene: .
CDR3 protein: CASSDKRVWDPYNEQFF
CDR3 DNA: TGTGCCAGCAGTGACAAGCGGGTCTGGGATCCCTACAATGAGCAGTTCTTC

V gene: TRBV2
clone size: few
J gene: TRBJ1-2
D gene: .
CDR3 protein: CASSEKRGSYGYTF
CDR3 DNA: TGTGCCAGCAGTGAGAAGAGGGGGAGCTATGGCTACACCTTC

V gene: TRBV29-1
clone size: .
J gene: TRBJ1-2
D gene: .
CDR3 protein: CSVEQNYGYTF
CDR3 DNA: TGCAGCGTTGAACAGAACTATGGCTACACCTTC

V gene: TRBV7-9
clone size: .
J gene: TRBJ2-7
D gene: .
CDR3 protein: CASSLAGRTDEQYF
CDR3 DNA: TGTGCCAGCAGCTTAGCGGGGAGGACGGACGAGCAGTACTTC

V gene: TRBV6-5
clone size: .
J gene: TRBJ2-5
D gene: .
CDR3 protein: CASSYSWGGQQETQYF
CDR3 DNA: TGTGCCAGCAGTTACTCGTGGGGGGGGCAACAAGAGACCCAGTACTTC

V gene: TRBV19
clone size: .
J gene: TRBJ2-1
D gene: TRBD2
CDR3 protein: CASSIGVAGTQFF
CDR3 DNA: TGTGCCAGTAGTATAGGGGTAGCGGGCACGCAGTTCTTC

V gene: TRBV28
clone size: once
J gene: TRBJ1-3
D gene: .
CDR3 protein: CASGGVGGNTIYF
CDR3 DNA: TGTGCCAGCGGGGGGGTAGGTGGAAACACCATATATTTT

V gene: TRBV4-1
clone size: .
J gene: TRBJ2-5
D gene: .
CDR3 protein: CASSQDHRRGWQETQYF
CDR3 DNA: TGCGCCAGCAGCCAAGATCATCGCCGGGGGTGGCAAGAGACCCAGTACTTC

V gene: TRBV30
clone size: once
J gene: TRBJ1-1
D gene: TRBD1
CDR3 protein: CAWRDRVTEAFF
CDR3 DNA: TGTGCCTGGAGGGACAGGGTCACTGAAGCTTTCTTT

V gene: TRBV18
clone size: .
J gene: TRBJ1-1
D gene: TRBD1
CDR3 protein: CASSPGTGTGNTEAFF
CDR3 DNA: TGTGCCAGCTCACCAGGGACAGGGACGGGGAACACTGAAGCTTTCTTT

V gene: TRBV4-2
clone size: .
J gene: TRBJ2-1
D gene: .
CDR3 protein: CASSLRGYNEQFF
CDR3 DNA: TGTGCCAGCAGCCTTAGGGGATACAATGAGCAGTTCTTC

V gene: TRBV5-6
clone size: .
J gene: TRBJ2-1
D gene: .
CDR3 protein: CASSLDRVNEQFF
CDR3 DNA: TGTGCCAGCAGCTTGGACAGGGTAAACGAGCAGTTCTTC

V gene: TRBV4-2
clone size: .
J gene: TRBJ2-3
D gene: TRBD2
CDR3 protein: CASSQGTSGSADTQYF
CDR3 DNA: TGTGCCAGCAGCCAAGGGACTAGCGGGAGTGCAGATACGCAGTATTTT

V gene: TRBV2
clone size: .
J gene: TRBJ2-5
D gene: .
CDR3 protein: CASSAGETQYF
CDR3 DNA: TGTGCCAGCAGTGCAGGAGAGACCCAGTACTTC

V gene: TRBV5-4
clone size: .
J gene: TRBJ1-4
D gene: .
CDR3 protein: CASSLDRKEKLFF
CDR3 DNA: TGTGCCAGCAGCTTGGACAGGAAGGAAAAACTGTTTTTT